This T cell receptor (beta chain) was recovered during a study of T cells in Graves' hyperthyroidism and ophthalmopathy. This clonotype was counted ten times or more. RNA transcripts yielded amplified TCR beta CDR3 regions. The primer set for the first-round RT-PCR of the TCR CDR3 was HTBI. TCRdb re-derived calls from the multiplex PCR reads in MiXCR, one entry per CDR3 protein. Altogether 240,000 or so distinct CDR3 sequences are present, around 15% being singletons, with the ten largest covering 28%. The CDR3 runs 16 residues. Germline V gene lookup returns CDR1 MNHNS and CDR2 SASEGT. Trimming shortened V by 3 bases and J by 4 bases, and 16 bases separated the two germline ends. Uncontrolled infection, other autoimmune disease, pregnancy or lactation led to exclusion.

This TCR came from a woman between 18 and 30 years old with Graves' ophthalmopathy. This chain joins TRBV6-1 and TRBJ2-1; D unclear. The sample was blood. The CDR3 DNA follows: TGTGCCAGCAGTGACAATGGGGTGAAGCTATACAATGAGCAGTTCTTC. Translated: CASSDNGVKLYNEQFF.